What follows are 18 T cell receptor beta chains derived from one specimen sequenced in a study of regulatory T cells in long-lasting Graves disease. Described time point: newly diagnosed GD, antithyroid drugs for less than 3 months. PBMC-extracted RNA yielded the TCR library. Arm-PCR of CDR3 regions and iRepertoire HTBI primers were used to build TCR beta libraries. MiXCR was run by TCRdb on the multiplex PCR reads, yielding one entry per CDR3 protein. The data hold roughly 440,000 distinct CDR3 sequences, with about a sixth observed a single time. These data also formed part of another study, on T cells in Graves' hyperthyroidism and ophthalmopathy.

Sequenced material: peripheral blood mononuclear cells (PBMCs), taken at new diagnosis, from a patient treated with antithyroid drugs. These receptors were taken from a woman between 18 and 29 years old with Graves disease.

This clonotype was counted a few times. This rearrangement joins TRBV20-1 to TRBJ2-7; D may be TRBD1 (6 bases). This CDR3 region has 16 residues. Trimming removed 0 bases from V and 0 bases from J, with 15 bases in between. Germline loops: CDR1 DFQATT, CDR2 SNEGSKA (reference sequence). CDR3 sequence reads: CSARDMDSRYSYEQYF. The CDR3 nucleotides are TGCAGTGCTAGAGATATGGACAGCCGCTACTCCTACGAGCAGTACTTC.

The chain couples TRBV27 to TRBJ2-1; no definite D call. CDR1 MNHEY and CDR2 SMNVEV come from the germline V gene (reference sequence). The CDR3 loop spans 17 amino acids. Between the trimmed V and J ends, which lost 1 base and 0 bases, there was a span of 13 bases. In DNA, the CDR3 is TGTGCCAGCAGTTTATTAGCCGGGCACAACTCCTACAATGAGCAGTTCTTC. Protein product: CASSLLAGHNSYNEQFF.

This sequence joins TRBV6-1 and TRBJ1-1, with 11 bases aligning to TRBD1. CDR1 is MNHNS and CDR2 is SASEGT in the germline V gene. This CDR3 has 15 amino acids. V lost 6 bases, J lost 0 bases, and 3 bases stayed unmatched. This CDR3 is CASSKGQGVNTEAFF. CDR3 DNA: TGTGCCAGCAGCAAGGGACAGGGGGTGAACACTGAAGCTTTCTTT.

The chain links TRBV9 to TRBJ2-4, with 7 nucleotides matching TRBD2. Germline CDR1 reads SGDLS; CDR2 reads YYNGEE. Trimming removed 4 bases from V and 7 bases from J; junction bases left unmatched: 11. The CDR3 has 15 residues. CDR3 loop: CASSSGWGRGNIQYF. The CDR3 DNA follows: TGTGCCAGCAGCTCCGGTTGGGGGAGGGGTAACATTCAGTACTTC.

The rearrangement uses TRBV3-1 and TRBJ2-2; 7 bases line up with TRBD2. CDR1 is LGHDT and CDR2 is YNNKEL in the germline V gene (reference sequence). The CDR3 spans 13 residues. J gave up 4 bases and V 6 bases, and 2 bases lay outside the gene matches. In DNA, the CDR3 is TGTGCCAGCAGGGGGAGGGGCACCGGGGAGCTGTTTTTT. As protein: CASRGRGTGELFF.

The V call is TRBV12-3 or TRBV12-4, the J call TRBJ2-3; TRBD1 is a possible D gene (6 bases). With 6 bases removed from V and 2 bases from J, the gap between germline ends came to 18 bases. The CDR3 length is 16 residues. CDR3: CASSLRDTPYTDTQYF. DNA of the CDR3: TGTGCCAGCAGCCTAAGGGACACACCCTACACAGATACGCAGTATTTT.

This chain links TRBV20-1 with TRBJ2-7, with no clear D. Germline V gene data show CDR1 as DFQATT and CDR2 as SNEGSKA (reference sequence). This CDR3 is 11 amino acids long. V was pared by 2 bases and J by 4 bases, with 6 bases between. The CDR3 DNA is TGCAGTGCTAGATATGTGTACGAGCAGTACTTC. Protein: CSARYVYEQYF.

Of note for this clonotype: A read error is possible here, since a much larger clone lies one base away. The V and J genes are TRBV3-1 and TRBJ1-1, with 7 bases fitting TRBD1. CDR1 is LGHDT, CDR2 YNNKEL, per germline (reference sequence). There are 17 residues in the CDR3. Trimming removed 4 bases from V and 4 bases from J; junction bases left unmatched: 15. The CDR3 coding sequence is TGTGCCAGCAGCCGTTTGAAGGGGGCTGTAGTAAGCACTGAAGCTTTCTTT. This translates into CASSRLKGAVVSTEAFF.

This clonotype was seen repeatedly, ten times or more. This rearrangement joins TRBV29-1 to TRBJ2-5; 8 nucleotides line up with TRBD1. Germline CDR1 is SQVTM and CDR2 is ANQGSEA. The CDR3 runs to 14 residues. Losses at the gene ends were 3 bases for V and 5 bases for J; bases not matched to a gene: 8. CDR3 residues: CSVDGRGRVETQYF. The CDR3 DNA is TGCAGCGTTGATGGCAGGGGGCGAGTTGAGACCCAGTACTTC. The variable domain in full, with the rest retrieved from reference TRBV29-1 and TRBJ2-5, is SAVISQKPSRDICQRGTSLTIQCQVDSQVTMMFWYRQQPGQSLTLIATANQGSEATYESGFVIDKFPISRPNLTFSTLTVSNMSPEDSSIYLCSVDGRGRVETQYFGPGTRLLVL.

This chain uses TRBV3-1 with TRBJ2-1, with a possible D match to TRBD2 (5 bases). Per germline, CDR1 LGHDT and CDR2 YNNKEL (reference sequence). Trimming took off 1 base at V and 6 bases at J, with 13 bases between the two ends. This CDR3 is built from 15 residues. The CDR3 DNA reads as TGTGCCAGCAGCCAAGGAGGACTCCGAGGCAATGAGCAGTTCTTC. Translating it yields CASSQGGLRGNEQFF.

This clonotype was seen at least ten times. The rearrangement links TRBV10-3 to TRBJ2-3, with a tentative D call TRBD2 (6 bases). Trimming cost V 3 bases and J 2 bases, with 21 bases left between them. CDR1 and CDR2 (germline): ENHRY, SYGVKD. The CDR3 consists of 18 residues. The CDR3 sequence is CAISDQNDGEDYTDTQYF. DNA for the CDR3: TGTGCCATCAGTGACCAAAACGACGGGGAGGACTACACAGATACGCAGTATTTT.

There are a few counts of this clonotype. The chain is built from TRBV28 and TRBJ1-1; 9 positions match TRBD1. Germline CDR1 MDHEN, CDR2 SYDVKM. V was pared by 2 bases and J by 2 bases, with 12 bases of the junction left unmatched. This CDR3 is 18 amino acids long. The CDR3 region has the DNA TGTGCCAGCAGTTTACCGTACGGGACAGGGTTCCTTAACACTGAAGCTTTCTTT. Translating it yields CASSLPYGTGFLNTEAFF.

This clonotype was detected only a few times. The J gene is TRBJ2-7, the V gene TRBV4-3; D is uncertain. Trimming stripped 0 bases from V and 3 bases from J, with 12 bases between. The CDR3 spans 15 residues. The germline CDR1 and CDR2 sequences are LGHNA and YSLEER. This chain's CDR3 is CASSQEENALYEQYF. The CDR3 bases are TGCGCCAGCAGCCAAGAGGAAAACGCCCTCTACGAGCAGTACTTC.

V is TRBV5-1 and J is TRBJ2-5, with a tentative D call TRBD2 (5 bases). Per germline, CDR1 SGHRS and CDR2 YFSETQ. Trimming cost V 3 bases and J 4 bases, with 16 bases left between them. The CDR3 runs 15 residues. In DNA, the CDR3 is TGCGCCAGCAGCTACAACCCGGACGGAGGAGAGACCCAGTACTTC. Protein: CASSYNPDGGETQYF.

The chain uses TRBV12-3 or TRBV12-4 and TRBJ2-1; D might be TRBD2 (6 bases). V lost 3 bases to trimming and J lost 8 bases, with 14 bases between them. CDR3 length: 14 residues. The CDR3 loop reads CASSLGGLTDEQFF. The DNA for the CDR3 is TGTGCCAGCAGTTTGGGGGGATTGACGGATGAGCAGTTCTTC.

This clonotype has a count of ten or more. The chain joins TRBV20-1 to TRBJ2-7; 13 bases match TRBD2. The CDR3 has 14 amino acids. Per germline, CDR1 DFQATT and CDR2 SNEGSKA (reference sequence). With V trimmed by 6 bases and J by 1 base, 3 bases remained unmatched. CDR3 nucleotides: TGCAGTGCAGGGACTAGCGGGATGTCCTACGAGCAGTACTTC. Protein: CSAGTSGMSYEQYF.

This clonotype was observed at least ten times. The chain is built from TRBV11-1 and TRBJ2-5, with D possibly matching TRBD2 (5 bases). V was trimmed by 4 bases and J by 4 bases, leaving 19 bases between them. Germline-derived CDR1 and CDR2 are SGHAT and FQDESV (reference sequence). The CDR3 consists of 16 residues. As DNA, the CDR3 is TGTGCCAGCAGCTATAACGGGGAGAGTTACGGAGAGACCCAGTACTTC. Translation gives CASSYNGESYGETQYF.

This clonotype has at least ten counts. The V and J genes are TRBV6-5 and TRBJ2-7, with 9 bases identical to TRBD2. CDR1 is MNHEY and CDR2 is SVGAGI in the germline V gene. The CDR3 contains 14 residues. V dropped 0 bases and J dropped 6; count of bases not matched to a gene: 3. The CDR3 reads CASSYSISGSEQYF. CDR3 nucleotides: TGTGCCAGCAGTTACTCTATTAGCGGGAGCGAGCAGTACTTC.